The clone carrying this T cell receptor beta chain was detected a few times. Its antigen remains unidentified. The data belong to a study of T cells in Graves' hyperthyroidism and ophthalmopathy. Notes on the study in general: Also found in blood were most expanded thyroid clonotypes above 0.001.

TCR beta CDR3 sequences were amplified from RNA transcripts. The HTBI primer set served for first-round RT-PCR of the TCR CDR3. TCRdb reanalysed the multiplex PCR reads using MiXCR and keeps one entry per CDR3 protein. This table has around 340,000 distinct CDR3 sequences, about a sixth appearing once. The ends were cut back, 6 bases at V and 0 bases at J, with 12 bases in the middle. CDR3 size: 15 residues. Germline CDR1 reads LNHDA; CDR2 reads SQIVND (reference sequence). Uncontrolled infection, other autoimmune disease, pregnancy or lactation barred patients from enrollment. The chain links TRBV19 to TRBJ2-1; a weak D match, TRBD2 (5 bases). Sequenced: blood. This TCR was sampled from a woman in her 30s with Graves' hyperthyroidism that later progressed to Graves' ophthalmopathy. Written as DNA, the CDR3 is TGTGCCAGTAGGACTATCGAAAGCTCCTACAATGAGCAGTTCTTC. Its translation is CASRTIESSYNEQFF.